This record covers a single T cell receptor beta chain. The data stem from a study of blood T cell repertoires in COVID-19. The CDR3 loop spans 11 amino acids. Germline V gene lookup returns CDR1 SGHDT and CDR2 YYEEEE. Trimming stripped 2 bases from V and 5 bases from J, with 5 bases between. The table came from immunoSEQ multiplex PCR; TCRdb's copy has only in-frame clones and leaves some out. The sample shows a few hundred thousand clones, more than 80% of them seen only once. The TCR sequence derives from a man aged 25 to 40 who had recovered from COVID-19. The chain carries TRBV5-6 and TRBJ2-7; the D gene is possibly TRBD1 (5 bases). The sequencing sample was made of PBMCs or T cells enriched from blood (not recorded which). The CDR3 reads CASSLGDEQYF. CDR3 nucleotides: TGTGCCAGCAGCTTAGGGGACGAGCAGTACTTC.